This is a list of T cell receptor beta chains from one sample in a study of CD8+ T cells in alopecia areata. Produced via immunoSEQ multiplex PCR; TCRdb's table is partial and in-frame only. There are about 210,000 clones in the sample; around two fifths occur only once, and about 0.48% lies in the top ten. This material consisted of CD4+ T cells sorted from blood, taken at approximately week 34, from a patient treated with tofacitinib. These receptors were obtained from a human donor with alopecia areata. The CDR3 runs from the conserved cysteine through the conserved F or W. A D gene is named only where the DNA matches it firmly. Expanded clones get a size class; other rows say once, few or many, or leave the size out.

j_gene	d_gene	v_gene	abundance	CDR3nt	CDR3aa
TRBJ2-5	TRBD2	TRBV4-2	-	TGTGCCAGCAGCCAAGGGGCTAGCGGGGGAACAATCCAAGAGACCCAGTACTTC	CASSQGASGGTIQETQYF
TRBJ2-6	TRBD1	TRBV10-3	many	TGTGCCATCAGTGATGTAGGGGGCGCAAATGGGGCCAACGTCCTGACTTTC	CAISDVGGANGANVLTF
TRBJ2-3	-	TRBV6-1	-	TGTGCCAGCAGTGAAGCGCTTAAACAGACCACAGATACGCAGTATTTT	CASSEALKQTTDTQYF
TRBJ2-2	TRBD2	TRBV7-7	few	TGTGCTAGCAGCTCCGGGACTAGTTTTGTCGGGGAGCTGTTTTTT	CASSSGTSFVGELFF
TRBJ1-1	-	TRBV5-4	-	TGTGCCAGCAGCTTGGTCGGACAGACTAACACTGAAGCTTTCTTT	CASSLVGQTNTEAFF
TRBJ1-1	-	TRBV18	-	TGTGCCAGCTCACCACCGGGGGACACTGAAGCTTTCTTT	CASSPPGDTEAFF
TRBJ1-5	-	TRBV29-1	few	TGCAGCGTTGAAGATGGGGGTGGCAATCAGCCCCAGCATTTT	CSVEDGGGNQPQHF
TRBJ2-7	-	TRBV27	-	TGTGCCAGCAGTTTATCCGACAGGGGAGGGTTTTTCTACGAGCAGTACTTC	CASSLSDRGGFFYEQYF
TRBJ2-6	-	TRBV6-6	few	TGTGCCAGCCGCTGGGACTCTGGGGCCAACGTCCTGACTTTC	CASRWDSGANVLTF
TRBJ2-7	TRBD1	TRBV27	-	TGTGCCAGCTGCCCGACAGGGGCATCACTCGAGCAGTACTTC	CASCPTGASLEQYF
TRBJ2-1	TRBD1	TRBV29-1	-	TGCAGCTCCGGACAGGATGAGCAGTTCTTC	CSSGQDEQFF
TRBJ2-1	TRBD2	TRBV30	-	TGTGCCTGGAAACGGACCCCGGGGACTAGGGACAATGAGCAGTTCTTC	CAWKRTPGTRDNEQFF
TRBJ1-6	TRBD1	TRBV2	-	TGTGCCAGCAGTGAGGGGACAGGGTATTCACCCCTCCACTTT	CASSEGTGYSPLHF
TRBJ2-5	-	TRBV7-9	-	TGTGCCAGCAGCTTAGCCATCAGGGCCCAAGAGACCCAGTACTTC	CASSLAIRAQETQYF
TRBJ1-1	-	TRBV5-1	-	TGCGCCAGCAGGCTCGGGGGCGTCAACACTGAAGCTTTCTTT	CASRLGGVNTEAFF
TRBJ2-1	-	TRBV7-9	-	TGTGCCAGCAGTGACGGGGCGGACTACAATGAGCAGTTCTTC	CASSDGADYNEQFF
TRBJ2-1	-	TRBV6-6	-	TGTGCCAGCAGTTCCCAGGGGAATGAGCAGTTCTTC	CASSSQGNEQFF